The rows below give T cell receptor beta chains drawn from one sample of a study of T-cell reconstitution after alpha-beta-depleted transplantation in children. Each CDR3 protein gets one entry after TCRdb re-called the PCR reads with MiXCR. Of around 250,000 distinct CDR3 sequences in the sample, roughly 26% were seen once. The sequencing used PBMCs, collected before TCRalphabeta/CD19-depleted stem cell transplant. The receptors originated from a girl aged 2-10 years with Fanconi anemia, due to receive a stem cell transplant. Both conserved end residues are part of each CDR3. Fields, in order: D gene, clone size, J gene, V gene, CDR3 protein, CDR3 DNA. D genes are given only for firm matches. Only part of the rows carry a size: once, few, many, or a class if the clone is expanded.

- few TRBJ2-2 TRBV12-3/TRBV12-4 CASSSPGGGNTGELFF TGTGCCAGCAGTTCCCCAGGGGGGGGGAACACCGGGGAGCTGTTTTTT
TRBD1 many TRBJ2-7 TRBV12-3/TRBV12-4 CASSGARGQAPYEQYF TGTGCCAGCAGTGGTGCCCGGGGACAGGCGCCCTACGAGCAGTACTTC
TRBD2 many TRBJ2-5 TRBV12-3/TRBV12-4 CASRVGLTQETQYF TGTGCCAGCAGGGTGGGACTAACGCAAGAGACCCAGTACTTC
- many TRBJ2-7 TRBV25-1 CASPKEGVYRTYEQYF TGTGCCAGCCCCAAGGAGGGCGTCTACCGAACCTACGAGCAGTACTTC
TRBD1 - TRBJ2-7 TRBV6-1 CASSRDRTNYEQYF TGTGCCAGCAGTCGGGACAGGACCAACTACGAGCAGTACTTC
TRBD2 many TRBJ2-1 TRBV29-1 CSVPLGGRPYNEQFF TGCAGCGTCCCTTTGGGCGGGAGACCCTACAATGAGCAGTTCTTC
TRBD1 - TRBJ2-5 TRBV27 CASSSGTGQGPATQYF TGTGCCAGCAGCAGTGGAACGGGACAGGGGCCCGCAACCCAGTACTTC
- many TRBJ1-2 TRBV6-1 CASSVQWITPNPYGYTF TGTGCCAGCAGTGTTCAGTGGATAACCCCCAACCCTTATGGCTACACCTTC
TRBD1 - TRBJ2-1 TRBV11-2 CASSLDRDSLLLSEQFF TGTGCCAGCAGCTTAGATCGGGACAGCTTACTTTTGAGTGAGCAGTTCTTC
TRBD2 many TRBJ2-3 TRBV6-4 CASSSGINTDTQYF TGTGCCAGCAGTAGCGGGATTAACACAGATACGCAGTATTTT
TRBD1 few TRBJ1-5 TRBV20-1 CSARQGADFADQPQHF TGCAGTGCTAGACAGGGGGCAGATTTTGCTGATCAGCCCCAGCATTTT
TRBD2 - TRBJ2-1 TRBV6-4 CASSDPGRGTYNEQFF TGTGCCAGCAGTGACCCCGGGAGGGGAACCTACAATGAGCAGTTCTTC
- - TRBJ2-1 TRBV2 CASSVPSLEPIYNEQFF TGTGCCAGCAGTGTCCCGTCCCTGGAGCCGATCTACAATGAGCAGTTCTTC
- - TRBJ2-5 TRBV29-1 CSVDGGARETQYF TGCAGCGTAGATGGAGGGGCGCGAGAGACCCAGTACTTC
TRBD2 few TRBJ2-1 TRBV4-2 CASSHRLAGTYNEQFF TGTGCCAGCAGCCATCGGCTAGCGGGAACCTACAATGAGCAGTTCTTC
- many TRBJ2-3 TRBV29-1 CSVDVGFGSDTQYF TGCAGCGTTGACGTGGGATTCGGCTCAGATACGCAGTATTTT
TRBD1 - TRBJ1-5 TRBV6-2/TRBV6-3 CASSYSKGQGNQPQHF TGTGCCAGCAGTTACTCCAAGGGACAGGGGAATCAGCCCCAGCATTTT
TRBD2 few TRBJ2-7 TRBV28 CASSESTSGIYEQYF TGTGCCAGCAGTGAGTCGACTAGCGGGATTTACGAGCAGTACTTC
- many TRBJ2-7 TRBV11-2 CASSLGYSPYEQYF TGTGCCAGCAGCTTAGGGTACAGCCCCTACGAGCAGTACTTC
- many TRBJ2-4 TRBV29-1 CSVWSLAKNIQYF TGCAGCGTGTGGTCTCTAGCCAAAAACATTCAGTACTTC